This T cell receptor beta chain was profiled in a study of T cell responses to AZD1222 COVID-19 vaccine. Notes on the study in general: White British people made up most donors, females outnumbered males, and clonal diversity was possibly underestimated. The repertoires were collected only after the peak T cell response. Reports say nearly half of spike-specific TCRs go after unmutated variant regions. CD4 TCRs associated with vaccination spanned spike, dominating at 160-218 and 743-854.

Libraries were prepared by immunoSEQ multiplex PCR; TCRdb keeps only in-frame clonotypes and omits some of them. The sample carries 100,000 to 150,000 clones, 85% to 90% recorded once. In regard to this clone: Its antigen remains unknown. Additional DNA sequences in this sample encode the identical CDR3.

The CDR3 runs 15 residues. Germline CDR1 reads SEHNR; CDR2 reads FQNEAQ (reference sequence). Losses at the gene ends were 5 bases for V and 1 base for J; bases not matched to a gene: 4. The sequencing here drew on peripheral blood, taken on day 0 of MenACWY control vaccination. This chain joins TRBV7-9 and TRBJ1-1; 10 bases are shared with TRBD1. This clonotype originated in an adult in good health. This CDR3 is CASSPRQGANTEAFF. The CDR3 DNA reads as TGTGCCAGCAGCCCCCGACAGGGGGCGAACACTGAAGCTTTCTTT.